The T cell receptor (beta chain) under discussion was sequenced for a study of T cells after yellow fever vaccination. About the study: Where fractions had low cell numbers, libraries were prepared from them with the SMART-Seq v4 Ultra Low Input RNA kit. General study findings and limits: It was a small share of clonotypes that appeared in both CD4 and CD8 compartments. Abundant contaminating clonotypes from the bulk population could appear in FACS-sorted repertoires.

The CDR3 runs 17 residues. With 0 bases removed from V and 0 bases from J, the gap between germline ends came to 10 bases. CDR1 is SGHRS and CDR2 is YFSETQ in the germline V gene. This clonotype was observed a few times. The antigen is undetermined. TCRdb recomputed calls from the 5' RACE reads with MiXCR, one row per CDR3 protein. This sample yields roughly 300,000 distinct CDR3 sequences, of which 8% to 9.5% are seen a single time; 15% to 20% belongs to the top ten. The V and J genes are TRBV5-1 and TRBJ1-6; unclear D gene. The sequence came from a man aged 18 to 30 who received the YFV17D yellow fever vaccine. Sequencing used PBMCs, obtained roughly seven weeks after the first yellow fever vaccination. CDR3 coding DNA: TGCGCCAGCAGCTTGGTCTCAGCTAGCTCCTATAATTCACCCCTCCACTTT. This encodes CASSLVSASSYNSPLHF.